Listed here is a single T cell receptor beta chain. The antigen is unknown. Germline CDR1 and CDR2: SNHLY and FYNNEI. The V gene lost 1 base and the J gene lost 4 bases, with 11 bases spanning the gap. The CDR3 covers 15 residues. Measured with immunoSEQ multiplex PCR; TCRdb has only the in-frame clones, and not every one. The sample lists 75,000 to 100,000 clones, 86% seen once, with 6.3% in the top ten. These data belong to a study of T cell responses to AZD1222 COVID-19 vaccine. Study summary: Whether given at about 4 or about 12 weeks, second doses were pooled.

Notes on the study in general: Spike-specific TCR repertoires showed rising breadth and depth after two AZD1222 doses. Spike regions recognized by vaccine-associated CD4 TCRs spanned the protein, led by 160-218 and 743-854. Donor demographics were predominantly white British with a female majority; clonal diversity may be underestimated.

The receptor comes from an adult in good health. Here the sequenced sample was peripheral blood, taken on day 0 of AZD1222 vaccination. V usage is TRBV2 and J usage is TRBJ1-3; a possible D gene is TRBD1 (6 bases). The CDR3 nucleotides are TGTGCCAGCAGTGAAGACCACAGGGTAGGAAACACCATATATTTT. It translates to CASSEDHRVGNTIYF.